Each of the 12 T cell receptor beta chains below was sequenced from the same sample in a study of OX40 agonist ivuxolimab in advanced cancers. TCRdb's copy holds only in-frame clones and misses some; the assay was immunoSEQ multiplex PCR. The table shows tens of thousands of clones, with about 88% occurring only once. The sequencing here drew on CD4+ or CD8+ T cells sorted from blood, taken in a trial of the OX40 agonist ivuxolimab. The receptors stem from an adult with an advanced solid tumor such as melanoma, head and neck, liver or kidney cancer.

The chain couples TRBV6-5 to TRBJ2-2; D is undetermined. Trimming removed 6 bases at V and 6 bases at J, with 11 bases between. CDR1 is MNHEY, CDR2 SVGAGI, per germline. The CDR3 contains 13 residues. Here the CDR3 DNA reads TGTGCCAGCAGATTGGGATTCTCCGGGGAGCTGTTTTTT. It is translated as CASRLGFSGELFF.

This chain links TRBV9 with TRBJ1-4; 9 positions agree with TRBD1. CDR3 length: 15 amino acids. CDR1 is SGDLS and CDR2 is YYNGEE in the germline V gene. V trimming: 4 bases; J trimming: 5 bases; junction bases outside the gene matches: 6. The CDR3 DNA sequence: TGTGCCAGCAGCCCTCCGGGACAGGGAAATGAAAAACTGTTTTTT. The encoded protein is CASSPPGQGNEKLFF.

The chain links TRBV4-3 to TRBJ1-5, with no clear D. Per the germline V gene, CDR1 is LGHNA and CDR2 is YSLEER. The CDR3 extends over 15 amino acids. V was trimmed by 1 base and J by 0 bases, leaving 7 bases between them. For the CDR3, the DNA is TGCGCCAGCAGCCAAGTCCGGGGTAGCAATCAGCCCCAGCATTTT. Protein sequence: CASSQVRGSNQPQHF.

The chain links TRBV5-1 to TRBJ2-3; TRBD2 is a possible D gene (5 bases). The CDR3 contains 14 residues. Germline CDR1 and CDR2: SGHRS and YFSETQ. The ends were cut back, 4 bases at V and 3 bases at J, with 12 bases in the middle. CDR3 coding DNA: TGCGCCAGCAGCGTTGCGGGTACTACAGATACGCAGTATTTT. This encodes CASSVAGTTDTQYF. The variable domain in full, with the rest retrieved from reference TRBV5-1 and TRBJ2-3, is KAGVTQTPRYLIKTRGQQVTLSCSPISGHRSVSWYQQTPGQGLQFLFEYFSETQRNKGNFPGRFSGRQFSNSRSEMNVSTLELGDSALYLCASSVAGTTDTQYFGPGTRLTVL.

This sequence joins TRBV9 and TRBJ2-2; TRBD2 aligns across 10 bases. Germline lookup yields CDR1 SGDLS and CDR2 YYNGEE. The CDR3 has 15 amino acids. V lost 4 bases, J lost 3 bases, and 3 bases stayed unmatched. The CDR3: CASSQSGGDTGELFF. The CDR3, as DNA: TGTGCCAGCAGCCAAAGCGGGGGGGACACCGGGGAGCTGTTTTTT.

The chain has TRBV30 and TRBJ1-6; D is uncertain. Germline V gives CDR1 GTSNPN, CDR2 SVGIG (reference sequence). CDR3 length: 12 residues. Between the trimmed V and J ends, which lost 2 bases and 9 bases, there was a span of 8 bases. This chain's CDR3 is CAWSWRGSPLHF. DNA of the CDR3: TGTGCCTGGAGTTGGCGGGGTTCACCCCTCCACTTT.

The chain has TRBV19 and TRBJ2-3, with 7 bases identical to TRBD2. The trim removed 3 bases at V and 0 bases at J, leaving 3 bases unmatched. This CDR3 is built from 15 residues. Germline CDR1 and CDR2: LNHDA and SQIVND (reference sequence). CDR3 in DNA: TGTGCCAGTAGTATTGGTAGCGGGAGCACAGATACGCAGTATTTT. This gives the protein CASSIGSGSTDTQYF. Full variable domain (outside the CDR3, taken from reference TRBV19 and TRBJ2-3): DGGITQSPKYLFRKEGQNVTLSCEQNLNHDAMYWYRQDPGQGLRLIYYSQIVNDFQKGDIAEGYSVSREKKESFPLTVTSAQKNPTAFYLCASSIGSGSTDTQYFGPGTRLTVL.

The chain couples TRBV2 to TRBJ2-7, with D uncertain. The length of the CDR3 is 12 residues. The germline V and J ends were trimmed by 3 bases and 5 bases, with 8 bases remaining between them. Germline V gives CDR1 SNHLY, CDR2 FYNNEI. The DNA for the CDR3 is TGTGCCAGCAGTGAGTCTCTCCACGAGCAGTACTTC. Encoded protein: CASSESLHEQYF.

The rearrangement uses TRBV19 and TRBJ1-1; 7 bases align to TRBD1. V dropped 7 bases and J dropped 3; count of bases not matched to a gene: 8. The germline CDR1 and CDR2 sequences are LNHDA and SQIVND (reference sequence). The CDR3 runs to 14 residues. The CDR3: CASKERGLDTEAFF. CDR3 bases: TGTGCCAGTAAGGAAAGGGGGCTGGACACTGAAGCTTTCTTT.

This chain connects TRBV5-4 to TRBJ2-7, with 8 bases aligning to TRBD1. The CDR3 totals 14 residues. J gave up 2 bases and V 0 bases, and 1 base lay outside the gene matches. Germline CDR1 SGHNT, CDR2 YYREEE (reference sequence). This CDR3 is CASSLVDRAYEQYF. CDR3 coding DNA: TGTGCCAGCAGCTTGGTGGACAGGGCCTACGAGCAGTACTTC.

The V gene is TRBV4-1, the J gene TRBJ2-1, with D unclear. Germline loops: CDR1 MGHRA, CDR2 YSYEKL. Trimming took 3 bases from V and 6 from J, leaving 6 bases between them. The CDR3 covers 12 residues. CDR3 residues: CASSHSINEQFF. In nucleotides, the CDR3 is TGCGCCAGCAGCCATTCAATCAATGAGCAGTTCTTC.

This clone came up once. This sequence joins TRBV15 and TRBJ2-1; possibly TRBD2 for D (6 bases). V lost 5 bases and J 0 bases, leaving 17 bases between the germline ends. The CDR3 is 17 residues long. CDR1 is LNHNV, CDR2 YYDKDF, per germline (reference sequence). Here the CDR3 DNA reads TGTGCCACCAGCGGGGAGCACGACGGGAGCTCCTACAATGAGCAGTTCTTC. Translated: CATSGEHDGSSYNEQFF.